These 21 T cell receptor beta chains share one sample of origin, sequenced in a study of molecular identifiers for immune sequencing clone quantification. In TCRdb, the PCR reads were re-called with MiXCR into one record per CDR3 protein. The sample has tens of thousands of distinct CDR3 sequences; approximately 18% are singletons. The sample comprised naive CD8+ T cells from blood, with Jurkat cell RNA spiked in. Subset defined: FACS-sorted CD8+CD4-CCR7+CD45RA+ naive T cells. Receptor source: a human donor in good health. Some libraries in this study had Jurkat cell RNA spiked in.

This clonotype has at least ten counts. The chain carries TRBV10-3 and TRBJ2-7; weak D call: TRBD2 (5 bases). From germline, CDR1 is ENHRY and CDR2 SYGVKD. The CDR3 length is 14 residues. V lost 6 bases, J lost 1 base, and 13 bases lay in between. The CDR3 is CAISVVSGSYEQYF. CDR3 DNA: TGTGCCATCAGCGTGGTGAGCGGATCCTACGAGCAGTACTTC.

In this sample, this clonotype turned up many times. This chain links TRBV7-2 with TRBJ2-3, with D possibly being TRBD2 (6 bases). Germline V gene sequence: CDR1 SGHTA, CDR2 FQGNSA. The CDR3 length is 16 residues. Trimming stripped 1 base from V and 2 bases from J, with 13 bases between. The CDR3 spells CASSLGWRGPTDTQYF. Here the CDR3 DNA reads TGTGCCAGCAGCTTAGGCTGGCGGGGACCCACAGATACGCAGTATTTT. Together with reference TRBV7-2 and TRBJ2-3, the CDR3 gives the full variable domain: GAGVSQSPSNKVTEKGKDVELRCDPISGHTALYWYRQSLGQGLEFLIYFQGNSAPDKSGLPSDRFSAERTGGSVSTLTIQRTQQEDSAVYLCASSLGWRGPTDTQYFGPGTRLTVL.

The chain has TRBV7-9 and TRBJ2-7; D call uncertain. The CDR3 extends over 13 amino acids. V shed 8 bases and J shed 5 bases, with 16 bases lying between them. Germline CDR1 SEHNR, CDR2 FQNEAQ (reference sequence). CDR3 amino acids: CASRDFSDDEQYF. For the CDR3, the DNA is TGTGCCAGCCGTGATTTCAGTGATGACGAGCAGTACTTC.

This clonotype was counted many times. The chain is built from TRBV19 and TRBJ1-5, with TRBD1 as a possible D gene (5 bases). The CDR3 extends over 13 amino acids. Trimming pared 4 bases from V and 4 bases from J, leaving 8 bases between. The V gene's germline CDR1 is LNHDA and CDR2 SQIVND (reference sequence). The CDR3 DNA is TGTGCCAGTAGTACCTCAGGGAATCAGCCCCAGCATTTT. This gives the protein CASSTSGNQPQHF.

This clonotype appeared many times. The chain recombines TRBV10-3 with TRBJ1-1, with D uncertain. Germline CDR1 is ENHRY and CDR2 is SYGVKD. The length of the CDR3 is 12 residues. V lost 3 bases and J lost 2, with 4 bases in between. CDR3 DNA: TGTGCCATCAGTGATTACAACACTGAAGCTTTCTTT. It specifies CAISDYNTEAFF.

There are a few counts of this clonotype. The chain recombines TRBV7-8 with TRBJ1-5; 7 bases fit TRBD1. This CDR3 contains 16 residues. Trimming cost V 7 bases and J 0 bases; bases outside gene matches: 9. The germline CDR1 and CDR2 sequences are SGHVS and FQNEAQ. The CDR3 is CASKLGQSNSNQPQHF. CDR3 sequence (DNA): TGTGCCAGCAAATTGGGACAGAGTAATAGCAATCAGCCCCAGCATTTT.

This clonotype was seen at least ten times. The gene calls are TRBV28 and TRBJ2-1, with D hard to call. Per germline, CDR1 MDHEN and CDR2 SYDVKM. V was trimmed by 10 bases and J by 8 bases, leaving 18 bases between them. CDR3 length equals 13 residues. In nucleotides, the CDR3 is TGTGCCACCCGACCTCTGGCGCAGGATGAGCAGTTCTTC. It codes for CATRPLAQDEQFF.

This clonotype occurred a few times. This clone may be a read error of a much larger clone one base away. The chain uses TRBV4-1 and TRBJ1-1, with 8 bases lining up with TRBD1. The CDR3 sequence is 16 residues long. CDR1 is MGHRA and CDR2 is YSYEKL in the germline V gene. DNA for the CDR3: TGCGCCAGCAGCCTCCCAGGGGGCTGGGGGGACACTGAAGCTTCCTTT. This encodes CASSLPGGWGDTEASF.

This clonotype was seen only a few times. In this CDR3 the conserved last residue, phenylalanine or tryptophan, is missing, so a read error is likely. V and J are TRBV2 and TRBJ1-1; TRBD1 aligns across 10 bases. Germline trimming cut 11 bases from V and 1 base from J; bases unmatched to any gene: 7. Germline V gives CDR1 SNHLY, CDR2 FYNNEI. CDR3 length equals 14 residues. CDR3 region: CAARQGAWNTEAFS. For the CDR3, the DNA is TGTGCCGCCCGACAGGGGGCATGGAACACTGAAGCTTTCTCT.

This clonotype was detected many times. Here the CDR3 DNA reads TGTGCCACCAGTGATGACACGGAGGCCGAGGGAGATACGCAGTATTTT. This codes for CATSDDTEAEGDTQYF. The V call is TRBV24-1, the J call TRBJ2-3, with a possible D match to TRBD2 (5 bases). The CDR3 sequence is 16 residues long. Germline-derived CDR1 and CDR2 are KGHDR and SFDVKD. With 3 bases removed from V and 5 bases from J, the gap between germline ends came to 17 bases.

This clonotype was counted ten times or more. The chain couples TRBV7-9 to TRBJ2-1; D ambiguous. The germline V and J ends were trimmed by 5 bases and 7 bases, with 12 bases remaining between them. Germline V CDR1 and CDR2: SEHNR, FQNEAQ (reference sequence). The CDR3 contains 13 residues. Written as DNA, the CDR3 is TGTGCCAGCAGCGCAACCCAGTATAATGAGCAGTTCTTC. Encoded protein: CASSATQYNEQFF.

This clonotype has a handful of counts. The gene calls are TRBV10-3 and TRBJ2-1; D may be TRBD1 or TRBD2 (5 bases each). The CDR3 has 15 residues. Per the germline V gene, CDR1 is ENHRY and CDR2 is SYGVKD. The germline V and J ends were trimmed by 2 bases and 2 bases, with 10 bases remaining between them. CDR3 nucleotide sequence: TGTGCCATCAGTGAGGGGGGAGAACCCTACAATGAGCAGTTCTTC. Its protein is CAISEGGEPYNEQFF.

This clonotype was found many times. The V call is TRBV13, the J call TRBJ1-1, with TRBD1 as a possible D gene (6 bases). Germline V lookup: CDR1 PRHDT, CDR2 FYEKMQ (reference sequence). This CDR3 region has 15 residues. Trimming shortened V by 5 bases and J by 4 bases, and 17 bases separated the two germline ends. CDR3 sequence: CASSGYREGSTEAFF. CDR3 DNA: TGTGCCAGCAGCGGATACAGGGAGGGGAGCACTGAAGCTTTCTTT.

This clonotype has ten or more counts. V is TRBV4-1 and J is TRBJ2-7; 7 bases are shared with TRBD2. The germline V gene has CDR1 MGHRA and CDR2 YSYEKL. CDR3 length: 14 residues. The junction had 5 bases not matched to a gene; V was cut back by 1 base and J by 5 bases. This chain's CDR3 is CASSQGWTSDEQYF. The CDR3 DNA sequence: TGCGCCAGCAGCCAAGGGTGGACTAGTGACGAGCAGTACTTC.

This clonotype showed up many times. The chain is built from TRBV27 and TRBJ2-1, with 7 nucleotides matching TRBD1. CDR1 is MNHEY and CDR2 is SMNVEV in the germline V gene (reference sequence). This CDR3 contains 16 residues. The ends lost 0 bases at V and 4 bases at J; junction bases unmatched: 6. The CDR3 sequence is CASSLSIGTVYNEQFF. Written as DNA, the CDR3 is TGTGCCAGCAGTTTATCGATAGGGACAGTTTACAATGAGCAGTTCTTC.

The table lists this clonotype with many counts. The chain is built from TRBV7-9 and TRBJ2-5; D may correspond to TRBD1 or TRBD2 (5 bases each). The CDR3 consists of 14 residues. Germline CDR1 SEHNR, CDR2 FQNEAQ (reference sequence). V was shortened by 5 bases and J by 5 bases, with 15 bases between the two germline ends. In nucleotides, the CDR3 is TGTGCCAGCAGCCCTCTGGGGGTATTTGAGACCCAGTACTTC. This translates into CASSPLGVFETQYF.

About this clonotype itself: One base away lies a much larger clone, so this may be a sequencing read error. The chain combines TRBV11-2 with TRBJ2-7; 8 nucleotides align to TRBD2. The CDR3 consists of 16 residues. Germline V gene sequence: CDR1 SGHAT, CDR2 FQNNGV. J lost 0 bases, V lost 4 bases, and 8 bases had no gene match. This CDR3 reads CASSSPSGLGSYEQYF. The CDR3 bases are TGTGCCAGCAGCTCCCCCTCGGGACTAGGCTCCTACGAGCAGTACTTC.

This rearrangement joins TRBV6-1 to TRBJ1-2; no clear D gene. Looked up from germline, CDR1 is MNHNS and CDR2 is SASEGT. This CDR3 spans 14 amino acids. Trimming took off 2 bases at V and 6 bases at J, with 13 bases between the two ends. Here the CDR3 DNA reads TGTGCCAGCAGTGAAAAGTCGACATTAGATGGCTACACCTTC. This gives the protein CASSEKSTLDGYTF.

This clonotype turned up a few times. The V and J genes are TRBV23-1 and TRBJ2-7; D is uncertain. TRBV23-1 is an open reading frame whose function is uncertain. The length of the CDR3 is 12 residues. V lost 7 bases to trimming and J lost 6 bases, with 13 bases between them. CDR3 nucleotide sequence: TGCGCCAGCAATCTAAGGGCTGGCGAGCAGTACTTC. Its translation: CASNLRAGEQYF.

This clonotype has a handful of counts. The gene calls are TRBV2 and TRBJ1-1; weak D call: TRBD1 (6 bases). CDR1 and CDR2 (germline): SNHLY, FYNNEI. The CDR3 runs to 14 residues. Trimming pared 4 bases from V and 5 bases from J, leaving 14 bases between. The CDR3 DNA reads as TGTGCCAGCAGTGTAGGGGGAGGGGAAACTGAAGCTTTCTTT. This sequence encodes CASSVGGGETEAFF.

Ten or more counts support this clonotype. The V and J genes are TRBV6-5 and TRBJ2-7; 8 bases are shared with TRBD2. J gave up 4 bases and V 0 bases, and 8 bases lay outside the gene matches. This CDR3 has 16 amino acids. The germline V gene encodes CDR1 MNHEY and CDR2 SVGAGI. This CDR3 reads CASSYSITSGGYEQYF. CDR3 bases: TGTGCCAGCAGTTACTCGATTACTAGCGGAGGTTACGAGCAGTACTTC.